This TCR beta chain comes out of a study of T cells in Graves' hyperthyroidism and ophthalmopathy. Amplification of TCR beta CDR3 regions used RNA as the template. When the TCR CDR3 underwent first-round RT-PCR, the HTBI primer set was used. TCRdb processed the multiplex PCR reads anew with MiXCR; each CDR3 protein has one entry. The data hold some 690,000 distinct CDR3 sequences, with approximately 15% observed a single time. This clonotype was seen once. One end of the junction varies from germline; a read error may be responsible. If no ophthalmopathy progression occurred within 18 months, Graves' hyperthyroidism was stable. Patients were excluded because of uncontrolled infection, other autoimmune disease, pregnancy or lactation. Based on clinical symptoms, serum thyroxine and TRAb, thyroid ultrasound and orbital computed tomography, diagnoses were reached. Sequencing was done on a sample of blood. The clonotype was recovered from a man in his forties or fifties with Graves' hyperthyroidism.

Here the CDR3 reads CVSTLADSYEQYF. In DNA, the CDR3 is TGTGTCAGCACACTCGCGGACTCCTACGAGCAGTACTTC. This chain joins TRBV18 and TRBJ2-7; D call uncertain. Germline V gene lookup returns CDR1 KGHSH and CDR2 LQKENI. The CDR3 length is 13 residues.